This is a list of T cell receptor beta chains from one sample in a study of shared clonotypes between healthy human individuals. Assay: immunoSEQ multiplex PCR; the TCRdb copy retains only in-frame clones and omits some. The sample includes under 2,000,000 clones, over 85% of them seen just once. Source material: naive CD8+ T cells sorted from blood. The receptors shown here come from a man aged 18 to 29 in good health. The CDR3 runs from the conserved cysteine through the conserved F or W. The D gene is left open where the match is weak.

j_call,d_call,v_call,cdr3_aa
TRBJ1-5,-,TRBV6-1,CASSEPGMGGQPQHF
TRBJ1-5,-,TRBV19,CASSIGAGISNQPQHF
TRBJ1-1,-,TRBV27,CASSLSRTAEAFF
TRBJ2-7,TRBD1,TRBV30,CAWSVRQGSYEQYF
TRBJ2-3,TRBD2,TRBV7-9,CASSFSLAGLADTQYF
TRBJ2-5,-,TRBV4-3,CASSQLSHQPQETQYF
TRBJ2-1,-,TRBV5-6,CASSPFVETQGFEGEQFF
TRBJ1-2,-,TRBV4-3,CASSQVTGSSYGYTF
TRBJ2-7,-,TRBV2,CASSEADSPYEQYF
TRBJ1-2,-,TRBV28,CASSYLRGRDYGYTF
TRBJ2-7,TRBD2,TRBV11-3,CASSSRGDYEQYF
TRBJ2-7,-,TRBV28,CASSFSWAGSYEQYF